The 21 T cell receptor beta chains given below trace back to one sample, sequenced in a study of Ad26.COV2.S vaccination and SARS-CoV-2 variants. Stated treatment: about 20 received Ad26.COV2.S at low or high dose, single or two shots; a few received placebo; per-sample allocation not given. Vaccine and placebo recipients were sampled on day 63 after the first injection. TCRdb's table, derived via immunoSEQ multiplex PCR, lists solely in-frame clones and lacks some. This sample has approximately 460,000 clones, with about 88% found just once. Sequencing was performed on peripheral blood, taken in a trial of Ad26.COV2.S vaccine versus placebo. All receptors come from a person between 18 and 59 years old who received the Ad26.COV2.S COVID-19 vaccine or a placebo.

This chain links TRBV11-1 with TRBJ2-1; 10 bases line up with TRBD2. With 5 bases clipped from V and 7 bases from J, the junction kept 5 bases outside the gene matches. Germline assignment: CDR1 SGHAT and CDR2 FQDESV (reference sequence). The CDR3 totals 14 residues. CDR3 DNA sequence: TGTGCCAGCAGCCGAGCGGGAGGGCCTAATGAGCAGTTCTTC. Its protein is CASSRAGGPNEQFF.

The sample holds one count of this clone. The CDR3 sequence is CASSPRGGNTEAFF. CDR3 nucleotides: TGTGCCAGCTCACCCAGGGGGGGAAACACTGAAGCTTTCTTT. This rearrangement joins TRBV18 to TRBJ1-1; 7 bases match TRBD1. The CDR3 covers 14 residues. After removal of 3 bases from V and 2 bases from J, the junction contained 3 bases not matched to a gene. Germline V gene data show CDR1 as KGHSH and CDR2 as LQKENI.

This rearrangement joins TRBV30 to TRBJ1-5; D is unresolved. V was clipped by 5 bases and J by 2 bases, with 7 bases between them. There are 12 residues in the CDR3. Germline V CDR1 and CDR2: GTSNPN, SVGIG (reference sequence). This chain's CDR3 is CAWSYGNQPQHF. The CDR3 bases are TGTGCCTGGTCGTACGGCAATCAGCCCCAGCATTTT. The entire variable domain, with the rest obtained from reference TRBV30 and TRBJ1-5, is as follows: SQTIHQWPATLVQPVGSPLSLECTVEGTSNPNLYWYRQAAGRGLQLLFYSVGIGQISSEVPQNLSASRPQDRQFILSSKKLLLSDSGFYLCAWSYGNQPQHFGDGTRLSIL.

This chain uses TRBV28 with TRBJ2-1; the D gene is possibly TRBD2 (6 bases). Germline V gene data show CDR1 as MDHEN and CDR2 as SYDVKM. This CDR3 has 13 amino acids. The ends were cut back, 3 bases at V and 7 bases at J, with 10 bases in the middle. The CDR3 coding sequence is TGTGCCAGCAGTTTCGCTAGCGCGAATGAGCAGTTCTTC. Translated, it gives CASSFASANEQFF.

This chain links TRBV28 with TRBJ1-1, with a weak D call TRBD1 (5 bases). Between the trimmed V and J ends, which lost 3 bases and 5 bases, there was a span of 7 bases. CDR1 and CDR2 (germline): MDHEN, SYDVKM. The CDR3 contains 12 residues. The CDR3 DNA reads TGTGCCAGCAGTTTGGGGCATACTGAAGCTTTCTTT. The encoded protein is CASSLGHTEAFF. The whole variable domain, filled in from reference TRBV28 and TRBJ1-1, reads DVKVTQSSRYLVKRTGEKVFLECVQDMDHENMFWYRQDPGLGLRLIYFSYDVKMKEKGDIPEGYSVSREKKERFSLILESASTNQTSMYLCASSLGHTEAFFGQGTRLTVV.

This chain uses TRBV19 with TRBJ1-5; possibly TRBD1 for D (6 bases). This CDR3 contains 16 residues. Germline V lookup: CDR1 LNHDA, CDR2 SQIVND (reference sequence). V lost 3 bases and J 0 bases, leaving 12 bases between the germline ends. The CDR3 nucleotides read TGTGCCAGTAGTATCCGTTGGACAGCTAGCAATCAGCCCCAGCATTTT. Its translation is CASSIRWTASNQPQHF. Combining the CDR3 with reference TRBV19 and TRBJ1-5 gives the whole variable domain DGGITQSPKYLFRKEGQNVTLSCEQNLNHDAMYWYRQDPGQGLRLIYYSQIVNDFQKGDIAEGYSVSREKKESFPLTVTSAQKNPTAFYLCASSIRWTASNQPQHFGDGTRLSIL.

CDR3 protein: CASSPGHNYGYTF. For the CDR3, the DNA is TGTGCCAGCAGCCCGGGACATAACTATGGCTACACCTTC. V usage is TRBV28 and J usage is TRBJ1-2; D perhaps matches TRBD1 (6 bases). Between the trimmed V and J ends, which lost 6 bases and 1 base, there was a span of 9 bases. Germline loops: CDR1 MDHEN, CDR2 SYDVKM. This CDR3 region has 13 residues.

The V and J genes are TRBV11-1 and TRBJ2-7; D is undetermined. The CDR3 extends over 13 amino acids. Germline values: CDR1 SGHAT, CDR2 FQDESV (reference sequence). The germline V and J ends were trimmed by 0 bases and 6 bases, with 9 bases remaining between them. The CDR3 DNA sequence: TGTGCCAGCAGCTTAGCGCTCGGCTCCGAGCAGTACTTC. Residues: CASSLALGSEQYF.

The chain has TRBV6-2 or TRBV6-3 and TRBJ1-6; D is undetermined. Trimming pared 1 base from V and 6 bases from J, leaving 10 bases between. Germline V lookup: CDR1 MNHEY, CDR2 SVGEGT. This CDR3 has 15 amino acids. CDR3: CASSYFSGSNSPLHF. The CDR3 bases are TGTGCCAGCAGTTACTTTTCGGGGAGTAATTCACCCCTCCACTTT.

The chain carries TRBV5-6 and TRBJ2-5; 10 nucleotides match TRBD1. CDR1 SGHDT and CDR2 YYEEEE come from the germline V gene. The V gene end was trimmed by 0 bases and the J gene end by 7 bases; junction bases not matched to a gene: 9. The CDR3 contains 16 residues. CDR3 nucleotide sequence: TGTGCCAGCAGCTTGGGTCCGACAGGGGGCGATGGGACCCAGTACTTC. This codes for CASSLGPTGGDGTQYF.

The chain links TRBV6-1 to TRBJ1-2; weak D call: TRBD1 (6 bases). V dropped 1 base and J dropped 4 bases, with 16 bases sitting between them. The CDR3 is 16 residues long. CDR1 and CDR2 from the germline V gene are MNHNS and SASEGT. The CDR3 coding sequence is TGTGCCAGCAGTGAAGGGCTCAGGGGCCTGCCCTATGGCTACACCTTC. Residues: CASSEGLRGLPYGYTF.

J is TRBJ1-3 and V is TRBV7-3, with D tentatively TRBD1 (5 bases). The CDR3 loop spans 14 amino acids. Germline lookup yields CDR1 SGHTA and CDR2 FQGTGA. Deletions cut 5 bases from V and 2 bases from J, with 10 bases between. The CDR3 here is CASSIAGPGNTIYF. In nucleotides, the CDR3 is TGTGCCAGCAGCATCGCAGGGCCTGGAAACACCATATATTTT.

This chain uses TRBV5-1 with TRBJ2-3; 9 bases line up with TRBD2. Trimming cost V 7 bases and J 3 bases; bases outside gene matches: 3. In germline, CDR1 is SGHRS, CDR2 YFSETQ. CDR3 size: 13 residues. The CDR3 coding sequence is TGCGCCAGCTATCTAGCGGGGACAGATACGCAGTATTTT. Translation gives CASYLAGTDTQYF.

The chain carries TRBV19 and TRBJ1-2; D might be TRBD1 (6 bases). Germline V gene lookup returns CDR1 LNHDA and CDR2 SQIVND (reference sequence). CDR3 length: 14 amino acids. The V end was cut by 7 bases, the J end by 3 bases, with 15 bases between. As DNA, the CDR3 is TGTGCCAGTATCGCCGGGGGGGGCTACTATGGCTACACCTTC. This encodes CASIAGGGYYGYTF.

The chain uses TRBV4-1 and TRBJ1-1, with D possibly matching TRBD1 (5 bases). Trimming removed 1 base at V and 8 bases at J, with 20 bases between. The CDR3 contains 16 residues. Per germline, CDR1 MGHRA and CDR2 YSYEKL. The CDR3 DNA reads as TGCGCCAGCAGCCAAGCCCCCCAAAACGTGAGGGGAGAAGCTTTCTTT. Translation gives CASSQAPQNVRGEAFF.

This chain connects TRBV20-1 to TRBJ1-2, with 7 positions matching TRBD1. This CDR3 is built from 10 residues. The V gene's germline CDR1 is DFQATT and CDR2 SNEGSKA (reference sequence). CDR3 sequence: CITTGDGYTF. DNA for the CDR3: TGCATCACAACAGGGGATGGCTACACCTTC.

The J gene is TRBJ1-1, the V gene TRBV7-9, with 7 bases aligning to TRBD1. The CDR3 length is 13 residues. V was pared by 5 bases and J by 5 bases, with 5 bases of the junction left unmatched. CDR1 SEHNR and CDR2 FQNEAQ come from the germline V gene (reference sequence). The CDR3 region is CASSLTGRTEAFF. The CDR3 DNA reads TGTGCCAGCAGCCTGACAGGGCGGACTGAAGCTTTCTTT.

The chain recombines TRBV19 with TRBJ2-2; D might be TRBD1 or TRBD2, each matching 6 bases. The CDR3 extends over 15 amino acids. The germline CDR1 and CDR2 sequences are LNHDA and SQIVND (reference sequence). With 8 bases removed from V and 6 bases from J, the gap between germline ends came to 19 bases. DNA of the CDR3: TGTGCCAGTGAGGGGGGCGACGGTCCCCCCGGGGAGCTGTTTTTT. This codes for CASEGGDGPPGELFF.

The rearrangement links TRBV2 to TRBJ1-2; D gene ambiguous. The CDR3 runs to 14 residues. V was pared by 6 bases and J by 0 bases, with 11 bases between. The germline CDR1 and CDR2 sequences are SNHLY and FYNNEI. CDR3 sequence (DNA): TGTGCCAGCAGACTGGACGGAGCTAACTATGGCTACACCTTC. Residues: CASRLDGANYGYTF. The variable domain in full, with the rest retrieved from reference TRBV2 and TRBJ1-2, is EPEVTQTPSHQVTQMGQEVILRCVPISNHLYFYWYRQILGQKVEFLVSFYNNEISEKSEIFDDQFSVERPDGSNFTLKIRSTKLEDSAMYFCASRLDGANYGYTFGSGTRLTVV.

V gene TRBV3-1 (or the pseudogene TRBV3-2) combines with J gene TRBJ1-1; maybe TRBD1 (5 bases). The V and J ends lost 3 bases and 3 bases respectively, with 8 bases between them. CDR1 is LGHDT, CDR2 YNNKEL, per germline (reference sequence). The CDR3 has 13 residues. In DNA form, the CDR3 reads TGTGCCAGCAGCCAGGGGGTGCACACTGAAGCTTTCTTT. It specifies CASSQGVHTEAFF.

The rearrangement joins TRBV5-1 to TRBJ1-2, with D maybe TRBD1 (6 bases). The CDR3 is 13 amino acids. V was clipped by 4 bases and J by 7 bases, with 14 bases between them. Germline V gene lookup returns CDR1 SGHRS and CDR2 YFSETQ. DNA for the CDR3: TGCGCCAGCAGCGGGGACACCAAGGGTGGCTACACCTTC. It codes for CASSGDTKGGYTF. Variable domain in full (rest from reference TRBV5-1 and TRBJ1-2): KAGVTQTPRYLIKTRGQQVTLSCSPISGHRSVSWYQQTPGQGLQFLFEYFSETQRNKGNFPGRFSGRQFSNSRSEMNVSTLELGDSALYLCASSGDTKGGYTFGSGTRLTVV.